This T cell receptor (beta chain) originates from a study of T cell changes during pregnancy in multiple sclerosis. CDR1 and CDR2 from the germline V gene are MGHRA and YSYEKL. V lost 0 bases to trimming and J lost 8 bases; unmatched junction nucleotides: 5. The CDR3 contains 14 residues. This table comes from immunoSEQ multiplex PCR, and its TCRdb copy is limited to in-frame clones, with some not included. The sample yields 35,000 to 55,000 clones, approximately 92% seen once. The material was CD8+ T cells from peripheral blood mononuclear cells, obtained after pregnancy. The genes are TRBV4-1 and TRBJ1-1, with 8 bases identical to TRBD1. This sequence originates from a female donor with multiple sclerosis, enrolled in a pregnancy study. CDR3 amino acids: CASSQEVGTGEAFF. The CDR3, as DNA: TGCGCCAGCAGCCAAGAGGTGGGGACAGGAGAAGCTTTCTTT.